This TCR beta chain was recorded in a study of blood T cells in healthy people across ages. The CDR3 is 14 residues long. CDR1 MGHRA and CDR2 YSYEKL come from the germline V gene. The V and J ends lost 5 bases and 3 bases, in that order; junction bases with no gene match: 4. Study-wide results and limits: Nothing was known about donor CMV status, and this possibly confounded expanded clonotype changes.

The authors ran a second PCR of about 6 to 12 cycles using a sample-barcoded 5' primer and a J-beta primer mix. TCRdb reprocessed the 5' RACE reads via MiXCR and lists one record per CDR3 protein. The repertoire holds about 970,000 distinct CDR3 sequences, with roughly 51% as singletons. About this clonotype: The antigen remains undetermined.

The sequence was obtained from a woman between 55 and 75 years old in good health. The source material was blood. The chain uses TRBV4-1 and TRBJ2-7; 10 nucleotides agree with TRBD2. Here the CDR3 DNA reads TGCGCCAGCAGCGACGGACTAGCGGACTACGAGCAGTACTTC. Residues: CASSDGLADYEQYF.